This T cell receptor beta chain was profiled in a study of T cells in Graves' hyperthyroidism and ophthalmopathy. Study information: It was at initial diagnosis, before any treatment, that peripheral blood was collected. Study conclusions and caveats: A 13 V-J signature model discriminated ophthalmopathy versus stable hyperthyroidism.

From RNA transcripts, TCR beta CDR3 regions were amplified. The HTBI set primed first-round TCR CDR3 RT-PCR. MiXCR, run by TCRdb on the multiplex PCR reads, gives a single entry per CDR3 protein. The sample contains more than 450,000 distinct CDR3 sequences, about 20% of which appear only once. This clonotype has only one observation. Its matching antigen is unknown. The CDR3 runs 13 residues. The V end lost 2 bases, the J end lost 5 bases, and 8 bases lay between the germline ends. Looked up from germline, CDR1 is SGHRS and CDR2 is YFSETQ. Ophthalmopathy cases scored 3 or more on the Clinical Activity Score and 4 or more on NOSPECS grade, with duration below 3 months. This sample holds PBMCs from approximately 10 ml fresh peripheral blood.

The origin of this receptor is a man aged 40-49 years with Graves' ophthalmopathy. The chain is built from TRBV5-1 and TRBJ2-1; possibly TRBD2 for D (5 bases). The sample comprised blood. The CDR3 nucleotides are TGCGCCAGCAGCTTACGGGGTAACAATGAGCAGTTCTTC. Translation gives CASSLRGNNEQFF.